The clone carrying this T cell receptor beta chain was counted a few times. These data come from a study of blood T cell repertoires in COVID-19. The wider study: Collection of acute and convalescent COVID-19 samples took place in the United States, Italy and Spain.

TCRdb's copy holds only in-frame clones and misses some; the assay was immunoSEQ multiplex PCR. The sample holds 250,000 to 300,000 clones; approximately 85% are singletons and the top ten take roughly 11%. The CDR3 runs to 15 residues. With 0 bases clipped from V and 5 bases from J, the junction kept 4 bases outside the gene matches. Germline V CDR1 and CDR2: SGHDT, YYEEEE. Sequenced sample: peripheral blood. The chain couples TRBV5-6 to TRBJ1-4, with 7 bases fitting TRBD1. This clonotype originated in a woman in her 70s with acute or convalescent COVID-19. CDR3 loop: CASSLVGQQNEKLFF. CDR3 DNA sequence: TGTGCCAGCAGCTTGGTGGGACAGCAAAATGAAAAACTGTTTTTT.